These 19 T cell receptor beta chains were all obtained from the same sample, sequenced in a study of blood T cells in healthy people across ages. Alongside a J-beta primer mix, a sample-barcoded 5' primer served in a second PCR lasting about 7 to 12 cycles. TCRdb redid the calling of the 5' RACE reads with MiXCR, one entry per CDR3 protein. The table lists approximately 810,000 distinct CDR3 sequences, more than 25% of them singletons, with about 18% in the top ten. The material sequenced was blood. The source of these receptors is a woman aged 80 or over in good health.

This clonotype was seen ten or more times. The chain employs TRBV3-1 and TRBJ1-2, with D unclear. CDR1 and CDR2 (germline): LGHDT, YNNKEL (reference sequence). The V and J ends lost 1 base and 0 bases respectively, with 9 bases between them. CDR3 size: 15 residues. The CDR3 sequence is CASSQVGSPNYGYTF. CDR3 in DNA: TGTGCCAGCAGCCAAGTTGGCAGTCCTAACTATGGCTACACCTTC. Variable domain in full (rest from reference TRBV3-1 and TRBJ1-2): DTAVSQTPKYLVTQMGNDKSIKCEQNLGHDTMYWYKQDSKKFLKIMFSYNNKELIINETVPNRFSPKSPDKAHLNLHINSLELGDSAVYFCASSQVGSPNYGYTFGSGTRLTVV.

This chain uses TRBV5-1 with TRBJ2-7; D remains unclear. Germline V CDR1 and CDR2: SGHRS, YFSETQ. The CDR3 totals 13 residues. V was shortened by 1 base and J by 2 bases, with 7 bases between the two germline ends. This CDR3 reads CASSLKQAYEQYF. In DNA, the CDR3 is TGCGCCAGCAGCTTGAAGCAGGCCTACGAGCAGTACTTC.

Notes on this clonotype: Germline is not matched at one junction end, which may reflect a read error. The CDR3 DNA sequence: TGCAGTGCCTCAACTCAGGGTGTCCCTAACTATGACTACACCTTC. This translates into CSASTQGVPNYDYTF. The rearrangement joins TRBV20-1 to TRBJ1-2; tentative D call: TRBD1 (5 bases). The CDR3 has 15 residues. Germline V CDR1 and CDR2: DFQATT, SNEGSKA (reference sequence).

The J gene is TRBJ2-5, the V gene TRBV6-1; D gene uncertain. Germline V gene data show CDR1 as MNHNS and CDR2 as SASEGT. Trimming cost V 2 bases and J 11 bases, with 12 bases left between them. This CDR3 is 12 amino acids long. The CDR3: CASSEIAYEQYF. In DNA, the CDR3 is TGTGCCAGCAGTGAAATTGCCTATGAGCAGTACTTC.

This clonotype was seen many times. The rearrangement links TRBV20-1 to TRBJ1-5; D might be TRBD1 (6 bases). CDR3 length: 16 residues. V was cut by 5 bases and J by 0 bases, with 17 bases left in between. Germline V lookup: CDR1 DFQATT, CDR2 SNEGSKA (reference sequence). The CDR3 DNA reads as TGCAGTGCTGGAGGGGGGGGAGCGGGTAGCAATCAGCCCCAGCATTTT. Translation: CSAGGGGAGSNQPQHF.

Of note for this clonotype: A much more abundant neighbour one base away suggests this may be a read error. This chain connects TRBV12-3 or TRBV12-4 to TRBJ1-6; perhaps TRBD1 as D (5 bases). The germline V and J ends were trimmed by 6 bases and 6 bases, with 15 bases remaining between them. The CDR3 runs to 15 residues. CDR3 DNA sequence: TGTGCCAGCAGCCCCCGGGGTGGGGCTAATTCACCCCTCCACTTT. Translation gives CASSPRGGANSPLHF.

This clonotype has just a few counts. The CDR3 DNA follows: TGTGCCAGCAGTTACACAGGCCAAGGTTCACCCCTCCACTTT. Translated: CASSYTGQGSPLHF. The V and J genes are TRBV6-2 or TRBV6-3 and TRBJ1-6, with a possible D match to TRBD1 (5 bases). CDR3 length equals 14 residues. CDR1 MNHEY and CDR2 SVGEGT come from the germline V gene. V was cut by 2 bases and J by 9 bases, with 11 bases left in between.

This clonotype occurred many times. This chain uses TRBV12-3 or TRBV12-4 with TRBJ2-5, with TRBD1 matching 9 bases. The V and J ends lost 5 bases and 5 bases, in that order; junction bases with no gene match: 6. This CDR3 contains 14 residues. The CDR3 DNA is TGTGCCAGCAGTGACAGGGGGATAAGGGAGACCCAGTACTTC. It specifies CASSDRGIRETQYF.

This chain uses TRBV7-9 with TRBJ2-3; D is undetermined. This CDR3 contains 15 residues. Trimming took 1 base from V and 0 from J, leaving 8 bases between them. Germline V gene sequence: CDR1 SEHNR, CDR2 FQNEAQ (reference sequence). The CDR3, as DNA: TGTGCCAGCAGCTTAGTCGTGGTCAGCACAGATACGCAGTATTTT. It yields the protein CASSLVVVSTDTQYF.

As to this clonotype: A much larger clone lies a single base off, so this may be a read error. This CDR3 is CSSSLLGLYEQYF. CDR3 coding DNA: TGTTCCAGCAGCTTATTGGGGCTTTACGAGCAGTACTTC. The gene calls are TRBV7-9 and TRBJ2-7; weak D call: TRBD1 (5 bases). The length of the CDR3 is 13 residues. The V gene's germline CDR1 is SEHNR and CDR2 FQNEAQ (reference sequence).

The rearrangement uses TRBV7-9 and TRBJ1-2; no firm D call. Germline assignment: CDR1 SEHNR and CDR2 FQNEAQ (reference sequence). V was cut by 1 base and J by 7 bases, with 10 bases left in between. This CDR3 spans 13 amino acids. CDR3 region: CASSLEFSGGYTF. DNA of the CDR3: TGTGCCAGCAGCTTAGAGTTCTCTGGTGGCTACACCTTC.

This clonotype was picked up many times. The chain has TRBV18 and TRBJ2-1; no reliable D call. The CDR3 is made up of 13 amino acids. V was trimmed by 8 bases and J by 5 bases, leaving 13 bases between them. Germline CDR1 and CDR2: KGHSH and LQKENI. DNA of the CDR3: TGTGCCAGCAGCCCCGGGCAGAACAATGAGCAGTTCTTC. This gives the protein CASSPGQNNEQFF.

The chain carries TRBV5-5 and TRBJ2-4; D may be TRBD1 (6 bases). With the DNA end fitting TRBJ2-5 better, the J assignment may be wrong. CDR1 is SGHKS and CDR2 is YYEKEE in the germline V gene (reference sequence). This CDR3 contains 15 residues. The CDR3 DNA reads as TGTGCCAGCAGCGCAGTACAGGGCTTTCGGGAGACCCAGTACTTC. It is translated as CASSAVQGFRETQYF.

This clonotype was seen repeatedly, ten times or more. The chain employs TRBV6-1 and TRBJ2-3; TRBD2 agrees at 12 bases. Germline CDR1 reads MNHNS; CDR2 reads SASEGT. J lost 5 bases, V lost 4 bases, and 4 bases had no gene match. The CDR3 loop spans 15 amino acids. CDR3 amino acids: CASSGGLAGGDTQYF. CDR3 bases: TGTGCCAGCAGTGGGGGACTAGCGGGCGGAGATACGCAGTATTTT.

The chain is built from TRBV20-1 and TRBJ1-4; D not certain. Germline-derived CDR1 and CDR2 are DFQATT and SNEGSKA (reference sequence). The CDR3 loop spans 12 amino acids. The V end lost 2 bases, the J end lost 7 bases, and 8 bases lay between the germline ends. DNA of the CDR3: TGCAGTGCTAGAAAGAACGGTGAAAAACTGTTTTTT. Translated, it gives CSARKNGEKLFF.

This clonotype has just one count. The CDR3 sequence: CASSLSDRGNTGELFF. CDR3 DNA sequence: TGTGCCAGCAGTCTCTCAGACAGGGGGAACACCGGGGAGCTGTTTTTT. The J gene is TRBJ2-2, the V gene TRBV27; TRBD1 matches at 8 bases. This CDR3 is 16 amino acids long. The ends lost 5 bases at V and 1 base at J; junction bases unmatched: 6. Germline lookup yields CDR1 MNHEY and CDR2 SMNVEV (reference sequence).

V usage is TRBV6-6 and J usage is TRBJ2-1; tentative D call: TRBD1 (5 bases). Germline V gives CDR1 MNHNY, CDR2 SVGAGI (reference sequence). The CDR3 contains 14 residues. V lost 5 bases, J lost 15 bases, and 23 bases lay in between. CDR3 DNA sequence: TGTGCCAGCAGTCCAACAGGAGCTCAAGAGACCCGGTTCTTC. Encoded protein: CASSPTGAQETRFF.

This clonotype was seen ten or more times. This CDR3 reads CASNRGGHNEQFF. The CDR3 coding sequence is TGTGCCAGCAACAGGGGAGGCCACAATGAGCAGTTCTTC. The chain uses TRBV2 and TRBJ2-1, with a possible D match to TRBD1 (7 bases). Trimming pared 7 bases from V and 5 bases from J, leaving 12 bases between. The germline gives CDR1 SNHLY, CDR2 FYNNEI. The CDR3 contains 13 residues.

This clonotype appeared many times. The chain recombines TRBV4-3 with TRBJ2-3; the D gene is possibly TRBD1 (5 bases). This CDR3 contains 16 residues. Germline values: CDR1 LGHNA, CDR2 YSLEER. V was pared by 0 bases and J by 5 bases, with 15 bases between. In DNA, the CDR3 is TGCGCCAGCAGCCAAGAGCAGGGATTCGGTTTAGATACGCAGTATTTT. Encoded protein: CASSQEQGFGLDTQYF.